Sequencing of this TCR beta chain was carried out in a study of T cell responses to AZD1222 COVID-19 vaccine. Looked up from germline, CDR1 is SGHRS and CDR2 is YFSETQ. V lost 4 bases to trimming and J lost 6 bases, with 11 bases between them. The CDR3 extends over 12 amino acids. Sequenced by immunoSEQ multiplex PCR; TCRdb stores in-frame clones only, minus some. This table has 40,000 to 55,000 clones, 90% appearing once. The chain links TRBV5-1 to TRBJ2-7, with D hard to call. This receptor was obtained from an adult who received the AZD1222 COVID-19 vaccine. Sequenced material: peripheral blood, taken 28 days after the second AZD1222 dose. The CDR3 region is CASSLGLGEQYF. The CDR3 DNA reads TGCGCCAGCAGCCTGGGATTGGGCGAGCAGTACTTC.